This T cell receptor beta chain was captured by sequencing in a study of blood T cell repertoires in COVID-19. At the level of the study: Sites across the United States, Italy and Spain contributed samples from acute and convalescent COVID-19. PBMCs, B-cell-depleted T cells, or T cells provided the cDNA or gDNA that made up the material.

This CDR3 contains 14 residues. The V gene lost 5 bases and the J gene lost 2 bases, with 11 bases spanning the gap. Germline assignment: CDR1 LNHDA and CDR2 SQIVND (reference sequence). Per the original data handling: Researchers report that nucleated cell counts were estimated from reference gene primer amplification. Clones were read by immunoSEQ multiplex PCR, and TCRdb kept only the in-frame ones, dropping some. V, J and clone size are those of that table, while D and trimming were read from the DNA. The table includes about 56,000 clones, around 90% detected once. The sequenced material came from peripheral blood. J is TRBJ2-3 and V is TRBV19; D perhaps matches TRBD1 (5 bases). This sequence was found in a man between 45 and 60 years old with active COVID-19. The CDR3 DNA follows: TGTGCCAGTAGTTCAGGGCTGTACACAGATACGCAGTATTTT. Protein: CASSSGLYTDTQYF.